This TCR beta chain appears in the sequencing data of a study of cytomegalovirus exposure and HLA in healthy donors. This CDR3 has 15 residues. Losses at the gene ends were 4 bases for V and 7 bases for J; bases not matched to a gene: 10. Germline V gene sequence: CDR1 SNHLY, CDR2 FYNNEI. Study conclusions and caveats: For cytomegalovirus status, the classifier reportedly gave diagnoses with high specificity and sensitivity. Several top significant clusters appeared, in a later analysis, to be linked to common viral pathogens. In a later analysis, TCR beta V- and J-gene trimming showed a link to a missense DCLRE1C variant.

Use of 60 Vbeta and 13 Jbeta primers characterized the PCR. Assay: immunoSEQ multiplex PCR; the TCRdb copy retains only in-frame clones and omits some. The sample has about 120,000 clones; 77% are singletons. Note on this clone: Its matching antigen is unknown.

The genes are TRBV2 and TRBJ1-1, with 9 bases matching TRBD1. Input material: PBMCs. The receptor was derived from a male donor in good health and CMV-seropositive. CDR3 nucleotides: TGTGCCAGCAGTGCTTCGTGGACAGGGGAAATTGAAGCTTTCTTT. Encoded protein: CASSASWTGEIEAFF.